This T cell receptor (beta chain) was captured in a study of regulatory T cells in long-lasting Graves disease (TCRdb year 2021). Describing the broader study: Patients with newly diagnosed Graves' disease had been on antithyroid drugs for under 3 months. Persistent Graves' disease patients were compared with newly diagnosed Graves' disease patients by peripheral blood TCR sequencing and RNA sequencing. The study was registered as a clinical trial and conducted in China. A total of around 35 samples underwent TCR sequencing, from about 13 patients with persistent Graves' disease and approximately 20 patients with newly diagnosed Graves' disease.

The time point label for this specimen denotes: newly diagnosed GD, antithyroid drugs for less than 3 months. RNA was extracted from PBMCs in TRIzol for both TCR sequencing and RNA sequencing. Graves' disease was diagnosed according to American Thyroid Association guidelines. The patients came from an endocrinology department in Xi'an, China. Each patient gave roughly 8.4 milliliters of peripheral blood, collected in an EDTA anticoagulant tube. Ficoll Paque Plus density gradient separation was used to isolate PBMCs, and no further T cell sorting was done. An Agilent 2100 Bioanalyzer and agarose gel were used to assess RNA quality, and a NanoDrop 2000 was used to measure RNA concentration. With respect to this clonotype: This receptor's antigen is unknown. No per-base quality is available; no much larger clone lies one base away.

The receptor library was made with multiplex PCR. The reads were generated on an Illumina HiSeq 4000. To build TCR beta libraries, CDR3 regions were amplified by Arm-PCR using iRepertoire HTBI primers. Before sequencing, the PCR products went through gel purification. As for how the authors treated the data: A total of 62 TRBV and 14 TRBJ segments were identified across samples and were used for gene usage analysis of CDR3 amino acid clonotypes. COPE and FqMerger were used to merge filtered high-quality paired reads into contigs. Contigs were aligned with BLAST to IMGT TRBV, TRBD and TRBJ reference genes, and CDR3 was defined per IMGT. Clonotypes above 0.1% frequency were classified as highly expanded clones. Shannon entropy was used to measure repertoire diversity, and the Gini coefficient was used to measure V-J evenness. A clonotype was considered public if more than one individual shared it. TCRdb cleaned the public reads at Q25 with fastp, built clones with MiXCR and kept in-frame beta chains. Merged by CDR3 protein, the rows form single entries marked with the most common genes and DNA. None of the V and J calls come from the authors' own analysis; TCRdb made them. For this sample there are fewer than 650,000 distinct CDR3 sequences; about 15% appear just once. The ten most abundant clones make up 18% of the sample.

What the study reported, not specific to this receptor: The study examined only peripheral blood because the primary lesion, thyroid tissue, could not be accessed. Persistent disease showed preferential use of TRBV28, TRBJ1-2 and TRBJ2-5, whereas newly diagnosed disease favored TRBV20-1 and TRBJ2-1. Patients with persistent disease shared more public clonotypes (over 2,500) than newly diagnosed patients did (more than 900). Only the TCR beta chain was sequenced and analyzed. Compared with newly diagnosed patients, persistent Graves' disease patients had lower TCR Shannon entropy and fewer highly expanded clones, which suggests clonal expansion. The small sample size was acknowledged by the authors as a limitation that may reduce accuracy.

Via the germline V gene (reference sequence), CDR1 is PRHDT and CDR2 FYEKMQ. The V end gives up 7 bases and the J end 9 bases, leaving 14 bases in the junction not matched to a gene. The CDR3 goes from the cysteine to the phenylalanine over 16 residues. Only the CDR3 region is kept as DNA, spanning 48 bases read in frame from base 1. These data were likewise used in another study, on T cells in Graves' hyperthyroidism and ophthalmopathy. In that second paper, the authors write: A patient counted as having stable Graves' hyperthyroidism if no progression to ophthalmopathy occurred over 18 months of follow-up. Hyperthyroidism patients were aged 18 to 65 years and newly diagnosed, with disease duration of less than 2 months. Patients with uncontrolled infections, other autoimmune diseases, pregnancy or lactation were excluded. Clinical symptoms, serum thyroxine and TRAb, thyroid ultrasound, and orbital computed tomography formed the basis for the diagnoses. For the first round of RT-PCR on the TCR CDR3, the HTBI primer set was used together with the Qiagen OneStep RT-PCR kit. Most expanded thyroid clonotypes (frequency above 0.001) were also detected in blood, suggesting blood repertoires may reflect thyroid immune responses. Ophthalmopathy was separated from stable hyperthyroidism by a 13 V-J signature model, with roughly 88% sensitivity and roughly 81% specificity obtained in cross-validation and 80%/75% obtained in testing. During validation, the model predicted progression to ophthalmopathy a median of approximately 6 months ahead of onset, with 70.59% sensitivity and 72% to 85% specificity. TCR V-J signatures able to tell the groups apart were searched for in a discovery cohort of 90 to 100 patients, of whom roughly 42 had Graves' ophthalmopathy and 57 had stable Graves' hyperthyroidism. An independent validation cohort of under 20 hyperthyroidism patients and approximately 17 patients who later progressed to ophthalmopathy tested prospective prediction of ophthalmopathy. The 95 to 100 discovery patients were randomly divided into training and test sets at a 7:3 ratio. Thyroid tissue and blood T-cell repertoires from about six Graves' hyperthyroidism patients were also compared in the study. After blood sampling, hyperthyroidism patients were treated with methimazole at a starting dose of 30 mg daily, and ophthalmopathy patients were treated with high-dose intravenous methylprednisolone. The libraries were constructed in a second round of multiplex PCR and then size-selected and purified. Sequencing of the libraries was done on an Illumina HiSeq2000 using paired-end 100 bp reads. Raw data were processed with SOAPnuke, discarding reads with adapters, uncalled bases, mean Phred below 15, or no exact constant-primer or identifier match. COPE v1.2.5 was used to merge high-quality paired reads, and clonotypes were defined as unique nucleotide sequences. MiTCR v1.1 was used to align the clonotypes against IMGT TRBV, TRBD and TRBJ reference segments. The analysis included only V-J combinations with a frequency above 0.0001, which together covered around 99% of the repertoires. The TCS score was defined as the ratio of F50 (clonal expansion) to E x V (chaos), calculated using BLOSUM62-based TCRdist between CDR3 peptides within each V-J. Welch's t-statistics and random forest reduced 500 to 650 V-J features to some 14, which were used in a naive Bayes classifier (R e1071). No statistical method was used to set the sample size in advance, and investigators knew the group allocation. The paper describes TCR Vbeta CDR3 sequencing of 135 peripheral blood samples, made up of 43 ophthalmopathy patients, around 73 hyperthyroidism patients and 17 progressor patients.

The TCR comes from a woman aged 30 to 39 with Graves disease. Donor details come from another sample of the same person, matched by shared clones. The sample was peripheral blood mononuclear cells (PBMCs), taken at new diagnosis, from a patient treated with antithyroid drugs. The chain is encoded by TRBV13 joined to TRBJ1-6; a stretch of 8 junction bases matches TRBD1. The DNA sequence is TGTGCCAGCACCATGGGATACAGGGGGTTTAGTTCACCCCTCCACTTT. Translated, this gives CASTMGYRGFSSPLHF.